This T cell receptor beta chain was sequenced during a study of blood T cell repertoires in COVID-19. Turning to the study itself: PBMCs, B-cell-depleted T cells, or T cells provided the cDNA or gDNA that made up the material.

This CDR3 is built from 13 residues. Per germline, CDR1 MNHEY and CDR2 SMNVEV (reference sequence). V lost 6 bases, J lost 3 bases, and 5 bases stayed unmatched. A COVID-19 case had been met by exposed participants during the 2 weeks before study entry. In the authors' workflow: Reference gene primer amplification in the assay estimated nucleated cell counts. Assay used: immunoSEQ multiplex PCR; TCRdb lists only in-frame clones, some missing. That table gives V, J and clone size, and the DNA gave D and trimming. The table shows about 62,000 clones, with about 75% occurring only once. Material: PBMCs or T cells enriched from blood (not recorded which). This receptor was identified in a woman aged 60-75 years who had been exposed to COVID-19. The V call is TRBV27, the J call TRBJ2-7; TRBD1 matches at 7 bases. The CDR3 protein is CASRGDSYYEQYF. The CDR3 DNA is TGTGCCAGCAGGGGGGACAGCTACTACGAGCAGTACTTC.